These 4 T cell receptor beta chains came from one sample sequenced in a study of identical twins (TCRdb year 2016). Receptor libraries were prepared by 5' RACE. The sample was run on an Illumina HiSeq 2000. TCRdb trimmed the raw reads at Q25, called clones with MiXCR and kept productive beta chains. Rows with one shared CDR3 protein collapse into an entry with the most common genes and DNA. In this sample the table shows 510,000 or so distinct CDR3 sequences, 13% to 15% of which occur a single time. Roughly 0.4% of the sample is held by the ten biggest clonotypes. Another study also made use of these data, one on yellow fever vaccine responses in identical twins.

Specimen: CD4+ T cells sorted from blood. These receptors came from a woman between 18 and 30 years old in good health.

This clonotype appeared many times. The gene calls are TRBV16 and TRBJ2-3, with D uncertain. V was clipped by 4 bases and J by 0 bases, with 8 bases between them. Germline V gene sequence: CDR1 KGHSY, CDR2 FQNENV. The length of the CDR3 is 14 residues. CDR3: CASSRRRSTDTQYF. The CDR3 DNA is TGTGCCAGCAGCCGTAGAAGAAGCACAGATACGCAGTATTTT.

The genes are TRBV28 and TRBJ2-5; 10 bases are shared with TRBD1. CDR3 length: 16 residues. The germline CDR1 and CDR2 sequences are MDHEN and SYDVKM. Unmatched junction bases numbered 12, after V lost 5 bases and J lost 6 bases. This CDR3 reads CASSPQGTGVGKTQYF. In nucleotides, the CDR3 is TGTGCCAGCAGTCCCCAAGGGACAGGGGTAGGGAAGACCCAGTACTTC.

CDR3 nucleotide sequence: TGCAGTGCTAGGGGTCCGTCGTATGAAAAACTGTTTTTT. Amino acid sequence: CSARGPSYEKLFF. The rearrangement uses TRBV20-1 and TRBJ1-4; D remains ambiguous. V was cut by 3 bases and J by 6 bases, with 11 bases left in between. CDR1 DFQATT and CDR2 SNEGSKA come from the germline V gene (reference sequence). The CDR3 consists of 13 residues.

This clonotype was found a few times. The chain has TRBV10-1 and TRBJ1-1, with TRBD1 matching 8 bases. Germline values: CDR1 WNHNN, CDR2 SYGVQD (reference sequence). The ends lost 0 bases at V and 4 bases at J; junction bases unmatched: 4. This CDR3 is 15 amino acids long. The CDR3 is CASSESTGVSTEAFF. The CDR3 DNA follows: TGCGCCAGCAGTGAGTCGACAGGGGTGAGCACTGAAGCTTTCTTT.